Listed below are T cell receptor beta chains from one sample, sequenced in a study of tumor-infiltrating lymphocytes in primary liver carcinoma. TCRdb used MiXCR to reprocess the multiplex PCR reads, holding one entry per CDR3 protein. Among about 330,000 distinct CDR3 sequences listed, about two thirds were seen once. The specimen was peripheral blood. The receptors shown here come from a man between 40 and 49 years old with primary liver carcinoma and hepatitis B virus infection. Both conserved end residues are part of each CDR3. A D gene is named only where the DNA matches it firmly. Size is omitted from some rows. Given values are once, few, many or a class for expanded clones.

cdr3_length: 13
v_call: TRBV12-3/TRBV12-4
clone_size: -
j_call: TRBJ2-7
d_call: -
cdr3_nt: TGTGCCAGCAGTCTAGGCCAGATCTTCGAGCAGTACTTC
cdr3_aa: CASSLGQIFEQYF

cdr3_length: 14
v_call: TRBV7-2
clone_size: -
j_call: TRBJ2-5
d_call: -
cdr3_nt: TGTGCCAGCAGCTTAGTGGGAGGACTAGAGACCCAGTACTTC
cdr3_aa: CASSLVGGLETQYF

cdr3_length: 13
v_call: TRBV4-2
clone_size: many
j_call: TRBJ2-3
d_call: -
cdr3_nt: TGTGCCAGCAGCCAAGAAACGGCTAGCTCGCAGTATTTT
cdr3_aa: CASSQETASSQYF

cdr3_length: 14
v_call: TRBV11-2
clone_size: -
j_call: TRBJ1-1
d_call: -
cdr3_nt: TGTGCCAGCAGCTTATTGGCTCACCAGATTGAGGCTTTCTTT
cdr3_aa: CASSLLAHQIEAFF

cdr3_length: 14
v_call: TRBV11-1
clone_size: -
j_call: TRBJ1-1
d_call: -
cdr3_nt: TGTGCCAGCAGCTCGGACTCCAAGAGCAGAGAAGCTTTCTTT
cdr3_aa: CASSSDSKSREAFF

cdr3_length: 16
v_call: TRBV11-2
clone_size: -
j_call: TRBJ2-7
d_call: -
cdr3_nt: TGTGTCAGCAGCCCGCATAGGGCCGACCTCTACTACGAGCAGTACTTC
cdr3_aa: CVSSPHRADLYYEQYF

cdr3_length: 13
v_call: TRBV7-9
clone_size: few
j_call: TRBJ2-1
d_call: TRBD1
cdr3_nt: TGTGCCAGCAGCCTCGGGACAGGGGTGAAGCAGTTCTTC
cdr3_aa: CASSLGTGVKQFF

cdr3_length: 14
v_call: TRBV6-1
clone_size: -
j_call: TRBJ2-7
d_call: -
cdr3_nt: TGTGCCAGCAGATCAGGCCTTCTGGGCTACGAGCAGTACTTC
cdr3_aa: CASRSGLLGYEQYF

cdr3_length: 14
v_call: TRBV11-2
clone_size: -
j_call: TRBJ1-4
d_call: -
cdr3_nt: TGTGCCAGCAGCCAGATGTGTACTAATGAAAAACTGTTTTTT
cdr3_aa: CASSQMCTNEKLFF

cdr3_length: 16
v_call: TRBV29-1
clone_size: -
j_call: TRBJ2-3
d_call: -
cdr3_nt: TGCAGCGTCGCTGGAGTGGACGGACGTAGCACAGATACGCAGTATTTT
cdr3_aa: CSVAGVDGRSTDTQYF

cdr3_length: 19
v_call: TRBV11-2
clone_size: -
j_call: TRBJ2-2
d_call: -
cdr3_nt: TGTGCCAGCAGCTTAGATCGAGGGGTAGTGCGCCCGAACGCCGGGGAGCTGTTTTTT
cdr3_aa: CASSLDRGVVRPNAGELFF

cdr3_length: 15
v_call: TRBV11-2
clone_size: once
j_call: TRBJ2-2
d_call: TRBD1
cdr3_nt: TGTGCCAGCAGCTCTGATCCTCGGGACAGGGCAAAGCTGTTTTTT
cdr3_aa: CASSSDPRDRAKLFF

cdr3_length: 13
v_call: TRBV28
clone_size: -
j_call: TRBJ2-3
d_call: -
cdr3_nt: TGTGCCAGCAGTCCCGCCGGGAGAGATACGCAGTATTTC
cdr3_aa: CASSPAGRDTQYF

cdr3_length: 17
v_call: TRBV11-2
clone_size: -
j_call: TRBJ2-1
d_call: -
cdr3_nt: TGTGCCAGCAGCTCCGACGGACAAGCGTCATCATACAATGAGCAGTTCTTC
cdr3_aa: CASSSDGQASSYNEQFF

cdr3_length: 16
v_call: TRBV4-1
clone_size: -
j_call: TRBJ2-1
d_call: TRBD2
cdr3_nt: TGCGCCAGCACCCCGGGAGGCGGGGGAGCTTACAATGAGCAGTTCTTC
cdr3_aa: CASTPGGGGAYNEQFF

cdr3_length: 16
v_call: TRBV11-2
clone_size: once
j_call: TRBJ2-1
d_call: TRBD2
cdr3_nt: TGTGCCGGCAGTCTAGTGGCTAGCGGGAGTAGAGGGGAGCAGTTCTTC
cdr3_aa: CAGSLVASGSRGEQFF

cdr3_length: 14
v_call: TRBV11-2
clone_size: -
j_call: TRBJ2-7
d_call: TRBD2
cdr3_nt: TGTGCCAGCAGCACCCTAGCGGGAGAATACGAGCAGTACTTC
cdr3_aa: CASSTLAGEYEQYF

cdr3_length: 15
v_call: TRBV29-1
clone_size: -
j_call: TRBJ2-5
d_call: -
cdr3_nt: TGCAGCGCTGAAACGGAGAGGAGGCGGGGTGAGACCCAGTACTTC
cdr3_aa: CSAETERRRGETQYF

cdr3_length: 15
v_call: TRBV18
clone_size: -
j_call: TRBJ2-6
d_call: -
cdr3_nt: TGTGCCAGCTCACCACAGCCCTCGGGGGCCAACGTCCTGACTTTC
cdr3_aa: CASSPQPSGANVLTF

cdr3_length: 14
v_call: TRBV29-1
clone_size: many
j_call: TRBJ2-5
d_call: TRBD2
cdr3_nt: TGCAGCGTATGGGCTAGCGGGAGCCAAGAGACCCAGTACTTC
cdr3_aa: CSVWASGSQETQYF

cdr3_length: 13
v_call: TRBV6-2/TRBV6-3
clone_size: -
j_call: TRBJ1-2
d_call: -
cdr3_nt: TGTGCCAGCAGTTCGACAGGAAACTGTGGCTACACCTTC
cdr3_aa: CASSSTGNCGYTF

cdr3_length: 17
v_call: TRBV12-3/TRBV12-4
clone_size: once
j_call: TRBJ2-2
d_call: -
cdr3_nt: TGTACCAGCAGTTTAGATCTGGGGGATCGGGGCACCGGGAAGCTGTTTTTT
cdr3_aa: CTSSLDLGDRGTGKLFF

cdr3_length: 13
v_call: TRBV29-1
clone_size: many
j_call: TRBJ1-2
d_call: -
cdr3_nt: TGCAGCGCTCGGGGGCAGGAAAACTATGGCTACACCTTC
cdr3_aa: CSARGQENYGYTF

cdr3_length: 16
v_call: TRBV10-1
clone_size: -
j_call: TRBJ2-3
d_call: -
cdr3_nt: TGCGCCAGCAGTGAGTCGCACAGCGCCAGCACAGATACGCAGTATTTT
cdr3_aa: CASSESHSASTDTQYF